This entry describes one TCR beta chain. The antigen remains undetermined. Constant-region reverse primers amplified full-length variable regions, followed by semi-nested Nested Universal Primer A PCR. TCRdb ran MiXCR on the 5' RACE reads and lists one entry per CDR3 protein. The repertoire has approximately 10,000 distinct CDR3 sequences, roughly 27% of them found once; the top ten carry about 3.4%. Findings and limits, study-wide: In terms of TCR gene usage, tumor memory CD4+ T cells clustered together with blood and lymph node memory CD4+ cells, as well as with lymph node naive CD4+ cells. Larger-cohort validation covered only one TCR beta V-J rearrangement. Tumor Treg TCRs overlapped most with tumor naive CD4+ cells.

CDR3 size: 12 residues. With 6 bases clipped from V and 12 bases from J, the junction kept 13 bases outside the gene matches. Per germline, CDR1 DFQATT and CDR2 SNEGSKA (reference sequence). The sorted Tregs were CD4+CD25+CD127-/low cells. The sequence was obtained from a female donor with breast cancer. The specimen sequenced was Tregs sorted from blood. The chain uses TRBV20-1 and TRBJ1-2; TRBD1 agrees at 7 bases. CDR3 sequence: CSARGQLSGNTF. In DNA, the CDR3 is TGCAGTGCCCGGGGACAGCTCTCTGGAAACACCTTC.